This T cell receptor beta chain appears in the sequencing data of a study of shared clonotypes between healthy human individuals. The V gene's germline CDR1 is SGHNT and CDR2 YENEEA. The germline V and J ends were trimmed by 5 bases and 8 bases, with 19 bases remaining between them. This CDR3 contains 15 residues. Using immunoSEQ multiplex PCR, the repertoire was profiled, and TCRdb retains in-frame clones only, with some absent. The repertoire holds about half a million clones, with 65% to 80% as singletons. This rearrangement joins TRBV11-3 to TRBJ2-1; weak D call: TRBD2 (6 bases). The sequence was collected from a woman aged 40 to 55 in good health. Some clones in this sample may be carry-over from other donors' samples. The source material was PBMCs. CDR3: CASSAGTSLLDEQFF. As DNA, the CDR3 is TGTGCCAGCAGCGCCGGGACTTCGTTGTTGGATGAGCAGTTCTTC.